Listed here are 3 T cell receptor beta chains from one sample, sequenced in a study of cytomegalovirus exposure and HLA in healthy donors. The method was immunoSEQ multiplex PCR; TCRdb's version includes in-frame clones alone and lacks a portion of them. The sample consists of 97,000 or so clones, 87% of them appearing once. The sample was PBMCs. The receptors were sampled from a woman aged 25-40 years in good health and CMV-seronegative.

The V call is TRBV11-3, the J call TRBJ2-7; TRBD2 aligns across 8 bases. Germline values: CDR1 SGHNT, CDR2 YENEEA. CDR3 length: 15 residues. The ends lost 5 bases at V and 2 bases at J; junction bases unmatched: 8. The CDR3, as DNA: TGTGCCAGCAGCCCGGGAAGCGGGAGCACCTACGAGCAGTACTTC. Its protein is CASSPGSGSTYEQYF.

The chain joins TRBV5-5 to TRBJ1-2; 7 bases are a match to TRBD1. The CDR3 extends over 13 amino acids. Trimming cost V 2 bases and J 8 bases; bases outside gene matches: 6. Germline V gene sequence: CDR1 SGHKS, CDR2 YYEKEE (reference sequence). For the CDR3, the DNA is TGTGCCAGCAGCTTCCCAGGGGGTAGGGGCTACACCTTC. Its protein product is CASSFPGGRGYTF.

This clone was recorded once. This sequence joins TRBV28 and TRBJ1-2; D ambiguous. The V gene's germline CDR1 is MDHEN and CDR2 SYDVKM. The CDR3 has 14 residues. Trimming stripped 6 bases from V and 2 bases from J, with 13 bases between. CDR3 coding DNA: TGTGCCAGCAGACCGGGTCCTCGGAACTATGGCTACACCTTC. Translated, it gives CASRPGPRNYGYTF.